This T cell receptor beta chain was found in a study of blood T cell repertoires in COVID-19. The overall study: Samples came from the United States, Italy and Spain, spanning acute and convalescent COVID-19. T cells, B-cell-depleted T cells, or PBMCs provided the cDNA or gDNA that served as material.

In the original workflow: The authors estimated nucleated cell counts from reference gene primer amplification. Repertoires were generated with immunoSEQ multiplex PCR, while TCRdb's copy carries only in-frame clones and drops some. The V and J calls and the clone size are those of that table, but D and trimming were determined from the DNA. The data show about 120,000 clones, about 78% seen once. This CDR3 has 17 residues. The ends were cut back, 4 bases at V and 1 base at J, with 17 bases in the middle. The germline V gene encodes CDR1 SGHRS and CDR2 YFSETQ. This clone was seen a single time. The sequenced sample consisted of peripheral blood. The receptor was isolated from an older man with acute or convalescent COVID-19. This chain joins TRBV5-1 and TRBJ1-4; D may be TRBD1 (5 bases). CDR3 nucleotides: TGCGCCAGCAGCCGCGGCCAGGGAATTCTAACTAATGAAAAACTGTTTTTT. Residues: CASSRGQGILTNEKLFF.